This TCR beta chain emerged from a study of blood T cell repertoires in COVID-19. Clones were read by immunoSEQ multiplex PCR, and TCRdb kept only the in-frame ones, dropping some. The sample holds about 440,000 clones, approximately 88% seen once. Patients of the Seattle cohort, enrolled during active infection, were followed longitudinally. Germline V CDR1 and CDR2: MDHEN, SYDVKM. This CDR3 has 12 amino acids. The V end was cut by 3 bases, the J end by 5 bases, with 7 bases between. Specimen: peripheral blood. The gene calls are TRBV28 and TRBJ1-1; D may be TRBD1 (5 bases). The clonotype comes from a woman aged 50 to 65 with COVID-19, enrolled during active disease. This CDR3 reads CASSFQGTEAFF. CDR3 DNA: TGTGCCAGCAGTTTCCAGGGAACTGAAGCTTTCTTT.